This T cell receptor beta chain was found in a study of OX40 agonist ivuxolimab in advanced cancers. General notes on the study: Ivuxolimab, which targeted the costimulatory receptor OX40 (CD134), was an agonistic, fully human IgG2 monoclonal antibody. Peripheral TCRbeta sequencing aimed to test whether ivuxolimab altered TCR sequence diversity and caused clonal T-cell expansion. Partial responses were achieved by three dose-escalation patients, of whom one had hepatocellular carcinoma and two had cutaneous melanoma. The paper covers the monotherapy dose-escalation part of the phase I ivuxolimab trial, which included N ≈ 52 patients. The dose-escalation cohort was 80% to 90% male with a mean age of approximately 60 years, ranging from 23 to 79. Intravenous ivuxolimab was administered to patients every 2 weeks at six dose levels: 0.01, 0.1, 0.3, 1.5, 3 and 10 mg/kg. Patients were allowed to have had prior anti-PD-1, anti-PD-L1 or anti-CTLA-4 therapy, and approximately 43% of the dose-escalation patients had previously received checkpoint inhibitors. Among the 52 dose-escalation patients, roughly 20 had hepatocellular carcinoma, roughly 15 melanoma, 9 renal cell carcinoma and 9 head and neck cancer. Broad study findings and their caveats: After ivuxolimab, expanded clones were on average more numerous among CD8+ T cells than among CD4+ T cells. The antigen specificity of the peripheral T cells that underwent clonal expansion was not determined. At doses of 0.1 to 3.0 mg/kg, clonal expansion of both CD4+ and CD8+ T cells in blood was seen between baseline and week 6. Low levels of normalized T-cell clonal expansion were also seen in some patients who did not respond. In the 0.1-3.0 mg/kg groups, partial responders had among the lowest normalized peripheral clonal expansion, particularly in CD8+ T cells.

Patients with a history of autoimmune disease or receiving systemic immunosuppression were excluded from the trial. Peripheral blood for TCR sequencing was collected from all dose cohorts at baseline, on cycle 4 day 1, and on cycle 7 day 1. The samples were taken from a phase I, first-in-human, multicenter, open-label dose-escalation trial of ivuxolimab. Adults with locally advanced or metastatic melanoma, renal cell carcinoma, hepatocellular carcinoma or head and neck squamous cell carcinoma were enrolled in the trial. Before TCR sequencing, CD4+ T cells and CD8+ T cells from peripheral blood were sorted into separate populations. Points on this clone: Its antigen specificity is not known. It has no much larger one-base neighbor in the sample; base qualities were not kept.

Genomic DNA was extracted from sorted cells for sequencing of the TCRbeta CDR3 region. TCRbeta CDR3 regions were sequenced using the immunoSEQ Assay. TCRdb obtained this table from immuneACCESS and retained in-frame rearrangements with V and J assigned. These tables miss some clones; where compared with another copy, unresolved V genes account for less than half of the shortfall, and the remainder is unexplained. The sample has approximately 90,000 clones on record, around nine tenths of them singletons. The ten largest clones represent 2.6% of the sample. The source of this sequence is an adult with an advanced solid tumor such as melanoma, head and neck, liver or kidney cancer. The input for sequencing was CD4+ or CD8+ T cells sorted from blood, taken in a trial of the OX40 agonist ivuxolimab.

The DNA sequence follows: TGTGCCAGCAGCTTGGCGGGAGAGCAGTACTTC. This yields the protein CASSLAGEQYF. The V and J segments used are TRBV5-6 and TRBJ2-7; a tentative D call is TRBD2 (5 bases match). Sequences SGHDT (CDR1) and YYEEEE (CDR2) are obtained from the germline V gene. Including the terminal cysteine and phenylalanine, the CDR3 comprises 11 residues. The DNA shown is the 33-base CDR3, in frame from base 1. Trimming removed 0 bases from V and 7 bases from J, leaving 5 bases between the germline ends.